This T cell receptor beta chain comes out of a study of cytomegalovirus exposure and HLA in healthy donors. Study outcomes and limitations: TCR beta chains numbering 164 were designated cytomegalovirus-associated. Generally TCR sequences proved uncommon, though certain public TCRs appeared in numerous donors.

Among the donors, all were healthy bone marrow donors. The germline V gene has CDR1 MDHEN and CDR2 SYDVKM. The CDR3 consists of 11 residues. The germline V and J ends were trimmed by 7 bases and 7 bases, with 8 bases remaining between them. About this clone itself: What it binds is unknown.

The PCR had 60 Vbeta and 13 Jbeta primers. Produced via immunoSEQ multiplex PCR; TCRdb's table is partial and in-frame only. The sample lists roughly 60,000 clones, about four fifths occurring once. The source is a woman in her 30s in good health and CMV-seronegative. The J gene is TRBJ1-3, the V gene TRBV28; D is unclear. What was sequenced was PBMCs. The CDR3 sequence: CASIQRNTIYF. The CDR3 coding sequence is TGTGCCAGCATACAGCGGAACACCATATATTTT.